Shown below are 7 T cell receptor beta chains from a single sample sequenced in a study of regulatory T cells in long-lasting Graves disease. Through Arm-PCR of CDR3 regions and iRepertoire HTBI primers, TCR beta libraries were built. One entry per CDR3 protein results from TCRdb running MiXCR on the multiplex PCR reads. The data hold about 460,000 distinct CDR3 sequences, with roughly 15% observed a single time. Stated time point: newly diagnosed GD, antithyroid drugs for less than 3 months. Preparation of the TCR library used RNA extracted from PBMCs. These data are also associated with another study on T cells in Graves' hyperthyroidism and ophthalmopathy.

Sequenced here: peripheral blood mononuclear cells (PBMCs), sampled at new diagnosis, from a patient treated with antithyroid drugs. The source of these receptors is a woman between 45 and 65 years old with Graves disease.

This clonotype has a count of ten or more. CDR3: CASSTTGEGNQPQHF. The DNA of the CDR3 is TGCGCCAGCAGCACCACAGGGGAGGGCAATCAGCCCCAGCATTTT. V and J are TRBV5-1 and TRBJ1-5, with 7 bases matching TRBD1. From germline, CDR1 is SGHRS and CDR2 YFSETQ. The CDR3 spans 15 residues. V shed 4 bases and J 2 bases; nucleotides not matched to a gene: 6.

This clonotype was observed at least ten times. V and J are TRBV28 and TRBJ1-5; no clear D. The CDR3 spans 15 residues. The germline V and J ends were trimmed by 2 bases and 2 bases, with 10 bases remaining between them. In germline, CDR1 is MDHEN, CDR2 SYDVKM. The chain's CDR3 is CASSLMGGGNQPQHF. CDR3 DNA: TGTGCCAGCAGTTTAATGGGAGGAGGCAATCAGCCCCAGCATTTT.

This clonotype was counted at least ten times. This chain links TRBV5-1 with TRBJ2-7, with 8 bases matching TRBD2. CDR1 and CDR2 (germline): SGHRS, YFSETQ. The CDR3 extends over 14 amino acids. Trimming cost V 4 bases and J 3 bases; bases outside gene matches: 6. Here the CDR3 DNA reads TGCGCCAGCAGCGGGGGCGGGAGGCACTACGAGCAGTACTTC. It specifies CASSGGGRHYEQYF.

This clonotype was counted a few times. V and J are TRBV18 and TRBJ1-4; TRBD1 aligns across 10 bases. The CDR3 sequence is 15 residues long. V was clipped by 3 bases and J by 7 bases; unmatched bases: 5. The germline CDR1 and CDR2 sequences are KGHSH and LQKENI. Here the CDR3 reads CASSPEGQGTEKLFF. The CDR3 DNA sequence: TGTGCCAGCTCACCTGAGGGACAGGGGACTGAAAAACTGTTTTTT.

This clonotype came up many times. The chain employs TRBV18 and TRBJ2-1, with 10 bases matching TRBD2. The V and J ends lost 4 bases and 6 bases, in that order; junction bases with no gene match: 6. This CDR3 has 15 amino acids. Looked up from germline, CDR1 is KGHSH and CDR2 is LQKENI. The CDR3 DNA reads as TGTGCCAGCTCACGACGGACTAGCGGCTTCAATGAGCAGTTCTTC. Protein product: CASSRRTSGFNEQFF. Combining the CDR3 with reference TRBV18 and TRBJ2-1 gives the whole variable domain NAGVMQNPRHLVRRRGQEARLRCSPMKGHSHVYWYRQLPEEGLKFMVYLQKENIIDESGMPKERFSAEFPKEGPSILRIQQVVRGDSAAYFCASSRRTSGFNEQFFGPGTRLTVL.

This clonotype was recorded at least ten times. The chain carries TRBV18 and TRBJ1-5; D possibly corresponds to TRBD1 (6 bases). Germline CDR1 and CDR2: KGHSH and LQKENI. This CDR3 has 15 amino acids. Trimming left V 3 bases short and J 5 bases short, with 14 bases between. The chain's CDR3 is CASSPLWGADQPQHF. For the CDR3, the DNA is TGTGCCAGCTCACCTCTGTGGGGGGCGGATCAGCCCCAGCATTTT.

V and J are TRBV6-1 and TRBJ1-5, with D maybe TRBD1 (6 bases). The CDR3 has 16 residues. Trimming left V 4 bases short and J 0 bases short, with 13 bases between. CDR1 MNHNS and CDR2 SASEGT come from the germline V gene. The DNA of the CDR3 is TGTGCCAGCAGTGTCGGGACACCATATAGCAATCAGCCCCAGCATTTT. Residues: CASSVGTPYSNQPQHF.